Listed below are T cell receptor beta chains from one sample, sequenced in a study of control samples from healthy donors and cancer patients. Assay: immunoSEQ multiplex PCR; the TCRdb copy retains only in-frame clones and omits some. Of some 71,000 clones listed, approximately 90% are singletons. Sequences were obtained from PBMCs. The origin of the receptors is a man aged 60 to 69 with colorectal cancer. Both conserved end residues are part of each CDR3. The order of the fields is V gene, D gene, J gene, CDR3 DNA, CDR3 protein. The D gene is left open where the match is weak.

TRBV5-6	-	TRBJ2-7	TGTGCCAGCAGCTTTAGGTCGGGGGTTAATAGGTGGTCCTACGAGCAGTACTTC	CASSFRSGVNRWSYEQYF
TRBV27	-	TRBJ2-5	TGTGCCAGCAGTTTTGGGGGGGGGCCTAGGGAGACCCAGTACTTC	CASSFGGGPRETQYF
TRBV5-1	TRBD2	TRBJ2-1	TGCGCCAGCAGCTGGGGGACTAGCGGCAATGAGCAGTTCTTC	CASSWGTSGNEQFF
TRBV7-9	-	TRBJ1-5	TGTGCCAGCAGCATCGGGACAATGGTGGGGGGGGGCAATCAGCCCCAGCATTTT	CASSIGTMVGGGNQPQHF
TRBV7-2	TRBD2	TRBJ2-7	TGTGCCAGCAGCTTCCAATCAGGTGGGGGGGGCGAGCAGTACTTC	CASSFQSGGGGEQYF
TRBV5-1	-	TRBJ2-1	TGCGCCAGCAGCTTGTCTTCTGTGTTGGACTATGAGCAGTTCTTC	CASSLSSVLDYEQFF
TRBV4-3	-	TRBJ2-6	TGCGCCAGCAGCCCCGCGGCTGGGGCCAACGTCCTGACTTTC	CASSPAAGANVLTF
TRBV3-1/TRBV3-2	-	TRBJ2-7	TGTGCCAGCAGCCAATGGACAGCCTACGAGCAGTACTTC	CASSQWTAYEQYF
TRBV7-2	-	TRBJ1-6	TGTGCCAGCAGCTTGTCTGGGCAGGGTAATTCACCCCTCCACTTT	CASSLSGQGNSPLHF
TRBV5-1	-	TRBJ1-2	TGCGCCAGCAGCTTGGAGGGCCTGAGGTATGGCTACACCTTC	CASSLEGLRYGYTF
TRBV28	TRBD2	TRBJ2-1	TGTGCCAGCAGTTCTCCGGGACTAACCAATGAGCAGTTCTTC	CASSSPGLTNEQFF
TRBV5-1	-	TRBJ2-7	TGCGCCAGCAGGATTGGTGGGGACGAGCAGTACTTC	CASRIGGDEQYF
TRBV6-6	-	TRBJ1-1	TGTGCCAGCAGTTATAGCGCCGGGTCCGGGCGGACTGAAGCTTTCTTT	CASSYSAGSGRTEAFF
TRBV10-3	-	TRBJ2-2	TGTGCCATCAGGGCCGGCGGGGGCGACGCGAACACCGGGGAGCTGTTTTTT	CAIRAGGGDANTGELFF
TRBV6-5	-	TRBJ1-2	TGTGCCAGCAGTCCCGGGGGCTATGGCTACACCTTC	CASSPGGYGYTF
TRBV9	-	TRBJ2-1	TGTGCCAGCAGCCGGAGCTCCTACAATGAGCAGTTCTTC	CASSRSSYNEQFF